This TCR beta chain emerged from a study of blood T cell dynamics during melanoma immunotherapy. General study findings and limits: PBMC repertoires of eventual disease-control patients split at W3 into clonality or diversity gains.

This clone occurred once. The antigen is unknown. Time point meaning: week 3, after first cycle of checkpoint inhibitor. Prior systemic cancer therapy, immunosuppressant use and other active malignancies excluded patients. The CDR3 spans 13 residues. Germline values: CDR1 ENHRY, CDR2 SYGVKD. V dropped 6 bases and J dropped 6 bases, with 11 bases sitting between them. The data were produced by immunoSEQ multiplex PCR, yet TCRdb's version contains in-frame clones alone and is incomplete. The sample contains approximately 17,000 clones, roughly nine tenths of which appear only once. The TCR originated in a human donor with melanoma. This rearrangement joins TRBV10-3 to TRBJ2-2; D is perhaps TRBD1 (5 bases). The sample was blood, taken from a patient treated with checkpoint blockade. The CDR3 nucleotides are TGTGCCATCAGCGCCAGGGATTCCGGGGAGCTGTTTTTT. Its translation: CAISARDSGELFF.